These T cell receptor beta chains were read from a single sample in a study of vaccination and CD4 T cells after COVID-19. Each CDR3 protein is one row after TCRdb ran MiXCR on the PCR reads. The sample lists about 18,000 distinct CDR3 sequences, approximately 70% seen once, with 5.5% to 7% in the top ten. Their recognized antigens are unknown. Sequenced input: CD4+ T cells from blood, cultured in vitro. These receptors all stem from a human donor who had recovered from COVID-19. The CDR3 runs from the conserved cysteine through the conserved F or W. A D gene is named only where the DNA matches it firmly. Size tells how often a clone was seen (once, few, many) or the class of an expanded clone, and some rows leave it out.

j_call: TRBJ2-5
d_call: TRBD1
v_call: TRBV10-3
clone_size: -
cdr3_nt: TGCGCCATCAGTGAGTCGGACAGGCCCCCCGAGTACTTC
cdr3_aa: CAISESDRPPEYF

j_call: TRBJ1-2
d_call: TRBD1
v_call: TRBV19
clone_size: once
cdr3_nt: TGTGCCAGTAGTGGGCGGACAGGTCCCCGGGGCTATGGCTACACCTTC
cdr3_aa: CASSGRTGPRGYGYTF

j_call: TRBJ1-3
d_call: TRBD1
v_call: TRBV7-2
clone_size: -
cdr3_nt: TGTGCCAGCAGCCTCTTCCGGGACAGTGGAAACACCATATATTTT
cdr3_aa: CASSLFRDSGNTIYF

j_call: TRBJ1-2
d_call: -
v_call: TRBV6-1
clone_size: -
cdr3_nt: TGTGCCGCCATGGAGGGGAGGGACTATGGCTACACCTTC
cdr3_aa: CAAMEGRDYGYTF

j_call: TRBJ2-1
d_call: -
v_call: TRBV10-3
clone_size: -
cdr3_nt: TGTGCCATCAGTGGAGCGGACAGCTCCTACAATGAGCAGTTCTTC
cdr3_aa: CAISGADSSYNEQFF

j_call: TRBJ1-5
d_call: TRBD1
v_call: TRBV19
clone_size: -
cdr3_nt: TGTGCCAGTAGTCGTAGTTTTAGGACAGGGCGCAATCAGCCCCAGCATTTT
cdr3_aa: CASSRSFRTGRNQPQHF

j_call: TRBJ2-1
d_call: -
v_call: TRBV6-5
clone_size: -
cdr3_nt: TGTGCCAGCAGTTACGTCCGGAGTACCCGAAATGAGCAGTTCTTC
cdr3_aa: CASSYVRSTRNEQFF

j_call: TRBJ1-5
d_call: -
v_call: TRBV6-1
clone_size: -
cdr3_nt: TGTGCCAGCAGTCCCGGGGGCAGCTCCTATAGCAATCAGCCCCAGCATTTT
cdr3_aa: CASSPGGSSYSNQPQHF

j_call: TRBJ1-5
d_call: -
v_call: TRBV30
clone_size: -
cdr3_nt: TGTGCCTGGAGTGTGCAGAAAACCCAGCCCCAGCATTTT
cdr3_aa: CAWSVQKTQPQHF

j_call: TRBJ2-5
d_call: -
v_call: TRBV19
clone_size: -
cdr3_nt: TGTGCCAGTAGTTCCCAAGGGGGGCAAGAGACCCAGTACTTC
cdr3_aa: CASSSQGGQETQYF

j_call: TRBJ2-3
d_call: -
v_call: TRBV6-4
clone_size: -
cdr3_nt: TGTGCCAGCAGTCCAGCGGGTGGAGGCACAGATACGCAGTATTTT
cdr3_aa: CASSPAGGGTDTQYF

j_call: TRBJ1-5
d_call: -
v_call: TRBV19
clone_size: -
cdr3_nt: TGTGCCAGCTCCCCGGACCTCGTTCAGCCCCAGCATTTT
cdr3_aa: CASSPDLVQPQHF

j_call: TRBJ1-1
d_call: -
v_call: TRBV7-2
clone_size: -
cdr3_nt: TGTGCCAGCAGCTTGCAAACAGGCCTCACTGAAGCTTTCTTT
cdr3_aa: CASSLQTGLTEAFF

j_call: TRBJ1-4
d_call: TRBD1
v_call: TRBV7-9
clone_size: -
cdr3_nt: TGTGCCAGCAGCTTTACAGGGGTCCATGAAAAACTGTTTTTT
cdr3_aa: CASSFTGVHEKLFF

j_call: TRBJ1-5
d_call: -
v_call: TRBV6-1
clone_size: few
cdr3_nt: TGTGCCAGCAGTGAAAGGACAAATAATCAGCCCCAGCATTTT
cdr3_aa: CASSERTNNQPQHF

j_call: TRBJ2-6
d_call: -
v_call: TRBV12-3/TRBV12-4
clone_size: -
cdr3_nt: TGTGCCAGCAGTGATGCGCCAGGGGCCGGGGCCAACGTCCTGACTTTC
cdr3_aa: CASSDAPGAGANVLTF

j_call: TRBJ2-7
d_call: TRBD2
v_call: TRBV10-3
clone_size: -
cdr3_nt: TGTGCCATCAGTGACACCGGGACTAGGTCGGACGAGCAGTACTTC
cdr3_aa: CAISDTGTRSDEQYF

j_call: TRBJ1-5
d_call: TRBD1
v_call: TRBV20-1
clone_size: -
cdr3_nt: TGCAGTGCTCGACGGACAGGTAGCAATCAGCCCCAGCATTTT
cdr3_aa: CSARRTGSNQPQHF

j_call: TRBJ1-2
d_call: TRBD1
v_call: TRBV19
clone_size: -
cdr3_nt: TGTGCCAGTAGTACCCATTACGGACAGGGGCCACCTAAGGGCTACACCTTC
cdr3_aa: CASSTHYGQGPPKGYTF

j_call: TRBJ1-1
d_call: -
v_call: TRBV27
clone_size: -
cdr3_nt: TGTGCCAGCAGTCCCCGCCGGAACACTGAAGCTTTCTTT
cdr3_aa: CASSPRRNTEAFF

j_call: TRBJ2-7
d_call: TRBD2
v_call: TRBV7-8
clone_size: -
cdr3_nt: TGTGCCAGCAGCTTAGGCTCTACCGGGACTATTGGCGAGCAGTACTTC
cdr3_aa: CASSLGSTGTIGEQYF

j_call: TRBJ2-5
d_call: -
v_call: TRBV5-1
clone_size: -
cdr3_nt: TGCGCCAGCAGCTTCTCCGGACTCGGCCAAGAGACCCAGTACTTC
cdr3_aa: CASSFSGLGQETQYF

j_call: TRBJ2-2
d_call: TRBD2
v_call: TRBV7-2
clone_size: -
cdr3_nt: TGTGCCAGCAGCCAAGCGGGGACTCGAACCGGGGAGCTGTTTTTT
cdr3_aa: CASSQAGTRTGELFF